This TCR beta chain was observed in a study of cytomegalovirus exposure and HLA in healthy donors. Study-level background: Sequencing of some 200 million T cells in an earlier analysis found 95 million to 120 million unique TCR beta sequences. Genotyping of 430 or so donors showed that around 86% belonged to the Caucasian-associated ancestry cluster.

Study observations and caveats: The study labeled about 160 TCR beta chains cytomegalovirus-associated. It is likely that the observed cluster of highly shared sequence variants was a sequencing artifact.

The PCR had 60 Vbeta and 13 Jbeta primers. Only in-frame clones appear in the TCRdb table, and some are missing; sequencing was by immunoSEQ multiplex PCR. Its clone listing holds tens of thousands of clones. Comment on this clone: Its antigen is undetermined.

The germline V gene encodes CDR1 MNHNY and CDR2 SVGAGI (reference sequence). The CDR3 totals 16 residues. Trimming shortened V by 6 bases and J by 1 base, and 15 bases separated the two germline ends. Sequenced material: PBMCs. The genes are TRBV6-6 and TRBJ2-2, with D tentatively TRBD1 (6 bases). This sequence originates from a man aged 45-65 years in good health and CMV-seropositive. Written as DNA, the CDR3 is TGTGCCAGCAGAGAACTAGGACAGAAGAACACCGGGGAGCTGTTTTTT. It encodes CASRELGQKNTGELFF.